One TCR beta chain is described in this entry. The data are from a study of cytotoxic CD8 clonotypes in ibrutinib-treated CLL. Trimming removed 1 base from V and 9 bases from J, with 12 bases in between. CDR3 length: 13 amino acids. Germline assignment: CDR1 MNHNS and CDR2 SASEGT. Depths of 1 in 200,000 to 1 in 1 million T cells were the sequencing target. Clones were sequenced by immunoSEQ multiplex PCR, and TCRdb holds only the in-frame ones, with some missing. Altogether roughly 150,000 clones are present, about 84% being singletons, with the ten largest covering over 4.5%. The sequence derives from a human donor with chronic lymphocytic leukemia. J is TRBJ1-2 and V is TRBV6-1; D is perhaps TRBD1 (5 bases). The sequencing here drew on PBMCs, taken after 24 months of ibrutinib treatment. The CDR3 is CASSEGGRNSYTF. CDR3 bases: TGTGCCAGCAGTGAAGGGGGGAGAAATAGCTACACCTTC.